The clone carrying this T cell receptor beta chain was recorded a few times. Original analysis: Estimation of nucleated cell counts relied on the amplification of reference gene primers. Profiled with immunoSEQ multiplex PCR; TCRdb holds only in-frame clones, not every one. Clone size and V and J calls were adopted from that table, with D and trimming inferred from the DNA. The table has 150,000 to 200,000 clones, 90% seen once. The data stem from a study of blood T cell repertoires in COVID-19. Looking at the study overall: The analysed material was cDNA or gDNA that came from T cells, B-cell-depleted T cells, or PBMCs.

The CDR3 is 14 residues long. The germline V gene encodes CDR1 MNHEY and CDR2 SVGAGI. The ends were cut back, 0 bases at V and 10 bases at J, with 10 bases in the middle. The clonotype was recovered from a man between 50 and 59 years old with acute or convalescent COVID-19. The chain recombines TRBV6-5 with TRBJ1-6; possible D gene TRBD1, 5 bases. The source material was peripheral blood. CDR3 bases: TGTGCCAGCAGTTACTCGGGGTGGGGCTCACCCCTCCACTTT. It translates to CASSYSGWGSPLHF.